This T cell receptor beta chain was found in a study of blood T cell repertoires in COVID-19. Study information: Acute-phase and convalescent COVID-19 samples originated in the United States, Italy and Spain. T cells, B-cell-depleted T cells, or PBMCs supplied cDNA or gDNA.

Authors' data handling: Amplification of reference gene primers provided the estimated nucleated cell counts. Profiling relied on immunoSEQ multiplex PCR, and the TCRdb table lists in-frame clones only, not all of them. V, J and clone size are those of that table, while D and trimming were read from the DNA. In the table there are roughly 190,000 clones, approximately 86% of which are singletons. This CDR3 is 17 amino acids long. CDR1 and CDR2 (germline): KGHSH, LQKENI. Germline trimming cut 3 bases from V and 0 bases from J; bases unmatched to any gene: 8. V gene TRBV18 combines with J gene TRBJ2-3; 8 bases line up with TRBD2. This sequence was found in a man aged 70 or older with acute or convalescent COVID-19. Sample: peripheral blood. Here the CDR3 DNA reads TGTGCCAGCTCACCTTTTGCGGGAGGCTCTAGCACAGATACGCAGTATTTT. Protein product: CASSPFAGGSSTDTQYF.